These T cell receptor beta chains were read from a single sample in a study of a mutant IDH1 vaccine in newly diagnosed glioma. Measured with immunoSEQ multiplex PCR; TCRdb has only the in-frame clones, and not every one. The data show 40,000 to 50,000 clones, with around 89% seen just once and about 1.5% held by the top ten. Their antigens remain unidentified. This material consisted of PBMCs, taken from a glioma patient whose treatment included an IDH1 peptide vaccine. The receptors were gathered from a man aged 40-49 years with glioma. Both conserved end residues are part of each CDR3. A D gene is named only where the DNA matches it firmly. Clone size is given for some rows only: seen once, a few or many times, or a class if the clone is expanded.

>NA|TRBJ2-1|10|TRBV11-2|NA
TGTGCCAGCAGCTCCAAAGAGCAGTTCTTC
CASSSKEQFF
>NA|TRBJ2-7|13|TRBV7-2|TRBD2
TGTGCCAGCAGCCGGACTAGCACGCGCGAGCAGTACTTC
CASSRTSTREQYF
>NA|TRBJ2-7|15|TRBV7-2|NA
TGTGCCAGCAGCTTAATTGGTCAGACCCCCTACGAGCAGTACTTC
CASSLIGQTPYEQYF
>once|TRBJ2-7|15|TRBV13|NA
TGTGCCAGCAGCTTAGCGCGGGGCCACTCCTACGAGCAGTACTTC
CASSLARGHSYEQYF
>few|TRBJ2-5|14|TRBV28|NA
TGTGCCAGCAGCCCCGGAAGGGAGTGGGAGACCCAGTACTTC
CASSPGREWETQYF
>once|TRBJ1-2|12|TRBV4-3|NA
TGCGCCAGCAGCCACCGCGGGTATGGCTACACCTTC
CASSHRGYGYTF
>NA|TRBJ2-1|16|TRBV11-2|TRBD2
TGTGCCAGCAGCCCCACTAGACTAGCGGGTGCTAATGAGCAGTTCTTC
CASSPTRLAGANEQFF
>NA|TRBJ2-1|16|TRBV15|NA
TGTGCCACCAGCCCCCGGGCCTCTAGCTCCTACAATGAGCAGTTCTTC
CATSPRASSSYNEQFF
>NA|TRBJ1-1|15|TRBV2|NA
TGTGCCAGCAGTGAAGCGCGTCGGGTGTATACTGAAGCTTTCTTT
CASSEARRVYTEAFF
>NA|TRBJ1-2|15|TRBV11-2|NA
TGTGCCAGCAGCTCCCTCAGGGGAGATAACTATGGCTACACCTTC
CASSSLRGDNYGYTF
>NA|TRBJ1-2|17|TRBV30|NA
TGTGCCTGGAGTGTACTAATGGAGGCCTCGGTAACCTATGGCTACACCTTC
CAWSVLMEASVTYGYTF
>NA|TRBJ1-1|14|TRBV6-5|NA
TGTGCCAGCAGTTTTGCAGGGCTGGTCACTGAAGCTTTCTTT
CASSFAGLVTEAFF
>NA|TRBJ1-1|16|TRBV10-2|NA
TGCGCCAGCAGTGACCCAATCCTCACAGTAAACACTGAAGCTTTCTTT
CASSDPILTVNTEAFF
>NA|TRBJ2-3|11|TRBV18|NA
TGTGCCAGCTCACCAGAAGATACGCAGTATTTT
CASSPEDTQYF
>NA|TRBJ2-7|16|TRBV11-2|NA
TGTGCCAGCAGCTTAATAGGTTACGGGACCTCCTACGAGCAGTACTTC
CASSLIGYGTSYEQYF
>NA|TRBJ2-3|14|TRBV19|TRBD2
TGTGCCAGTAGTAGTGGACTAGAGGGAGATACGCAGTATTTT
CASSSGLEGDTQYF
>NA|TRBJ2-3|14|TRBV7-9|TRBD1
TGTGCCAGCAGCTTAGACAGGGGTACAGATACGCAGTATTTT
CASSLDRGTDTQYF
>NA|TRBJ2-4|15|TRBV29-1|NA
TGCAGCGGCCGGACGGGCGGCTACGCCAAAAACATTCAGTACTTC
CSGRTGGYAKNIQYF
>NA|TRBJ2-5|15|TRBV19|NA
TGTGCCAGTAGTATAGCAGTAGCCTCTGGGGAGACCCAGTACTTC
CASSIAVASGETQYF
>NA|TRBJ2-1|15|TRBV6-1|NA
TGTGCCAGCAGCCGGGACCCTACTGGGGACAATAAGCAGTTCTTC
CASSRDPTGDNKQFF
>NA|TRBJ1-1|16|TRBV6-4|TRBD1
TGTGCCAGCCGTTCCTCCCCCGGGACAGGGGGCACTGAAGCTTTCTTT
CASRSSPGTGGTEAFF
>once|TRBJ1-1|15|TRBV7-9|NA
TGTGCCAGCAGCTCCTTTACAGGGCTGAACACTGAAGCTTTCTTT
CASSSFTGLNTEAFF
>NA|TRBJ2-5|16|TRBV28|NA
TGTGCCAGCAGTAACGGAGGGGGGCGCCGGCAAGAGACCCAGTACTTC
CASSNGGGRRQETQYF
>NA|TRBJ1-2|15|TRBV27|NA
TGTGCCAGCAGAGGGAGGCAGGGAACCTCGGGTGGCTACACCTTC
CASRGRQGTSGGYTF
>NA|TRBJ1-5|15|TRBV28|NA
TGTGCCAGCAGTTCCGGGACACTGCTGAATCAGCCCCAGCATTTT
CASSSGTLLNQPQHF
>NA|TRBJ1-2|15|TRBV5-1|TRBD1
TGCGCCAGCAGCTTGGAAGGGGGCGCAGACTATGGCTACACCTTC
CASSLEGGADYGYTF
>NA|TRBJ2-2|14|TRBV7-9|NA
TGTGCCAGCAGCCGGACAGCCAACACCGGGGAGCTGTTTTTT
CASSRTANTGELFF
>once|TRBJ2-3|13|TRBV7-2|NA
TGTGCCAGCAGCGGGGACAACACAGATACGCAGTATTTT
CASSGDNTDTQYF
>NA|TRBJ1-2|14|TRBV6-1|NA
TGTGCCAGCTTACTGGACGGGTCGGGCTATGGCTACACCTTC
CASLLDGSGYGYTF
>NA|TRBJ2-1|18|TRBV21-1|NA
TGTGCCAGCAGCAAAGGGGGACCCACGAGGGGCTCCTACAATGAGCAGTTCTTC
CASSKGGPTRGSYNEQFF
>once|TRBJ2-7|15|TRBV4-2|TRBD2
TGTGCCAGCAGCCCGAACCGGGACTACTCCTACGAGCAGTACTTC
CASSPNRDYSYEQYF
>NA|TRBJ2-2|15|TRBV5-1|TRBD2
TGCGCCAGCAGTGCGACAGCGGGAGTCCCCGGGGAGCTGTTTTTT
CASSATAGVPGELFF
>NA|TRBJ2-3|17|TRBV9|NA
TGTGCCAGCAGCGTAGGGGGCCAGGCGGGGTTAGAAGATACGCAGTATTTT
CASSVGGQAGLEDTQYF
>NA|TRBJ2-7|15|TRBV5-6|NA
TGTGCCAGCAGCCTTACGACTAGTTCGGCCTACGAGCAGTACTTC
CASSLTTSSAYEQYF
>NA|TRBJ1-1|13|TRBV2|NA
TGTGCCAGCAGTGAAATGAGGAACACTGAAGCTTTCTTT
CASSEMRNTEAFF
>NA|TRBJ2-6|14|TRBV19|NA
TGTGCCAGTAGTTCCCGCTCTGGGGCCAACGTCCTGACTTTC
CASSSRSGANVLTF
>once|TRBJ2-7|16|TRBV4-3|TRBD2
TGCGCCAGCAGCCAAGATCGAGCTAGCGGCTCCTACGAGCAGTACTTC
CASSQDRASGSYEQYF
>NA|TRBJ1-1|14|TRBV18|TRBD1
TGTGCCAGCTCACCAGGACAGGGGAGGACTGAAGCTTTCTTT
CASSPGQGRTEAFF
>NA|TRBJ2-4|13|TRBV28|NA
TGTGCCAGCAGTTTACCGGGGCAGGACATTCAGTACTTC
CASSLPGQDIQYF
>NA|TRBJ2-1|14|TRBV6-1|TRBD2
TGTGCCAGCAGTGACCGTCCGGCTAGCGGATATCAGTTCTTC
CASSDRPASGYQFF
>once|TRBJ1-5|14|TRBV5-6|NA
TGTGCCAGCAGCTTGAGGGGAGTCTATCAGCCCCAGCATTTT
CASSLRGVYQPQHF
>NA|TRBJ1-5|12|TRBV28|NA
TGTGCCAGCAGTTCACCGGGGCAGCCCCAGCATTTT
CASSSPGQPQHF
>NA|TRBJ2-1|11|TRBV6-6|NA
TGTGCCAGCACAACAGGGGGGGAGGAGTTCTTC
CASTTGGEEFF
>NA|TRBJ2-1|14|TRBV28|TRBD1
TGTGCCAGCAGTATCCGACAGGGCGGGAATGAGCAGTTCTTC
CASSIRQGGNEQFF
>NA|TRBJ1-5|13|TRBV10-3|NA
TGTGCCATCAGTGAGGCCAAGGGGCAGCCCCAGCATTTT
CAISEAKGQPQHF
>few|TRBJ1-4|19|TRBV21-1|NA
TGTGCCAGCAGCAACCCTCAGACAGGGACGGGTTTGAGGGGTGAAAAACTGTTTTTT
CASSNPQTGTGLRGEKLFF
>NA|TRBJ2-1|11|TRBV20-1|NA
TGCAGTGCTAGAGAATACAATGAGCAGTTCTTC
CSAREYNEQFF
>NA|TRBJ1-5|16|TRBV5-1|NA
TGCGCCAGCAGCTCGGGACCGTTAGACAGCAATCAGCCCCAGCATTTT
CASSSGPLDSNQPQHF
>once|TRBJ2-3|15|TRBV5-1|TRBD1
TGCGCCAGCCGTGATAGGGACAGGGCGCCCGATACGCAGTATTTT
CASRDRDRAPDTQYF
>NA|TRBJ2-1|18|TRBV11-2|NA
TGTGCCAGCAGCTTAGATCTGGTAGGAGGGGGGCTCTACAATGAGCAGTTCTTC
CASSLDLVGGGLYNEQFF
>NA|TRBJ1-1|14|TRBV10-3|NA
TGTGCCATCAGTGCGGGGGGGAGAGACACTGAAGCTTTCTTT
CAISAGGRDTEAFF
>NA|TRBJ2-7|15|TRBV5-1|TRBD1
TGCGCCAGCAGCGCAGACAGGGGGCTGGCCGACGAGCAGTACTTC
CASSADRGLADEQYF
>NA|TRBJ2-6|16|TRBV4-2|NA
TGTGCCAGCAGCCAAGGGACAAACTCTGGGGCCAACGTCCTGACTTTC
CASSQGTNSGANVLTF
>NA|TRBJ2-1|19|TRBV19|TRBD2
TGTGCCAGTAGTGGGGGGGGAGTTTGGTCAGCGGGACCAGGGAATGAGCAGTTCTTC
CASSGGGVWSAGPGNEQFF
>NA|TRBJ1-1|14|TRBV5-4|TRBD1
TGTGCCAGCAGCTTTGGGACAGAGAACACTGAAGCTTTCTTT
CASSFGTENTEAFF
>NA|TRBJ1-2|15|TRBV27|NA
TGTGCCAGCAGTACGACGACAGGAGCTAACTATGGCTACACCTTC
CASSTTTGANYGYTF
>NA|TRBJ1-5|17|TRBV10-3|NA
TGTGCCATCAGTGAGTCTGGGGGGACGGGTAGCAATCAGCCCCAGCATTTT
CAISESGGTGSNQPQHF
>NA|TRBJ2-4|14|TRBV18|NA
TGTGCCAGCTCACCAAGTATCGGGCAGAACATTCAGTACTTC
CASSPSIGQNIQYF
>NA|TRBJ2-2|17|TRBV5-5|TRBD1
TGTGCCAGCAGCTTGAATGTCGGGACAGTTAACACCGGGGAGCTGTTTTTT
CASSLNVGTVNTGELFF